This T cell receptor (beta chain) was captured by sequencing in a study of shared clonotypes between healthy human individuals. Study background: CD8 memory received one plate per donor, CD8 naive two, CD4 memory three and CD4 naive three.

Partitioning of CD4+ cells yielded a CD45RA+ naive subset and a CD45RA-negative memory subset. With regard to this clone: The sample contains more than one DNA sequence encoding this CDR3.

As originally analysed: From ImmunoSEQ came sequences covering only the junction and carrying no quality scores, so filtering differed. Produced via immunoSEQ multiplex PCR; TCRdb's table is partial and in-frame only. The DNA was the basis for D and trimming; V, J and clone size are from that table. Here the sample spans over a million clones, around three quarters being singletons. This CDR3 comprises 13 residues. Germline assignment: CDR1 SGHAT and CDR2 FQNNGV. Trimming removed 5 bases at V and 7 bases at J, with 12 bases between. The clonotype was recovered from a man younger than 30 in good health. Some clones in this sample may be carry-over from other donors' samples. This rearrangement joins TRBV11-2 to TRBJ2-1; D may be TRBD1 (6 bases). The source material was memory CD4+ T cells from PBMCs. Indicated subset: CD45RA-negative fraction. The CDR3 region has the DNA TGTGCCAGCAGCCTGACAGGTTTAAATGAGCAGTTCTTC. Translation gives CASSLTGLNEQFF. The entire variable domain, with the rest obtained from reference TRBV11-2 and TRBJ2-1, is as follows: EAGVAQSPRYKIIEKRQSVAFWCNPISGHATLYWYQQILGQGPKLLIQFQNNGVVDDSQLPKDRFSAERLKGVDSTLKIQPAKLEDSAVYLCASSLTGLNEQFFGPGTRLTVL.